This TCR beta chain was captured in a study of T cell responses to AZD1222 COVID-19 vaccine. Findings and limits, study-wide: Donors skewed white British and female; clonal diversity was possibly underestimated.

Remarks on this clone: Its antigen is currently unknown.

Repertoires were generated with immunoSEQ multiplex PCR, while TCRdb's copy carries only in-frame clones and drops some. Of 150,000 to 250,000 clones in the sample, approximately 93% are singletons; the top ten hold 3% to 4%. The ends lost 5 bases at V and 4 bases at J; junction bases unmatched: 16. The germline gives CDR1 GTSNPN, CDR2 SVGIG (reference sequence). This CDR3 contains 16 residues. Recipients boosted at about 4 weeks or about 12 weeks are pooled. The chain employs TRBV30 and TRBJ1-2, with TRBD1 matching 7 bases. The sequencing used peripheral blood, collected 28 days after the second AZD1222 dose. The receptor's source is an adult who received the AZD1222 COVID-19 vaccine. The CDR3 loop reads CAWHRGKVRGFYGYTF. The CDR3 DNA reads TGTGCCTGGCACAGGGGAAAGGTGCGGGGGTTCTATGGCTACACCTTC.